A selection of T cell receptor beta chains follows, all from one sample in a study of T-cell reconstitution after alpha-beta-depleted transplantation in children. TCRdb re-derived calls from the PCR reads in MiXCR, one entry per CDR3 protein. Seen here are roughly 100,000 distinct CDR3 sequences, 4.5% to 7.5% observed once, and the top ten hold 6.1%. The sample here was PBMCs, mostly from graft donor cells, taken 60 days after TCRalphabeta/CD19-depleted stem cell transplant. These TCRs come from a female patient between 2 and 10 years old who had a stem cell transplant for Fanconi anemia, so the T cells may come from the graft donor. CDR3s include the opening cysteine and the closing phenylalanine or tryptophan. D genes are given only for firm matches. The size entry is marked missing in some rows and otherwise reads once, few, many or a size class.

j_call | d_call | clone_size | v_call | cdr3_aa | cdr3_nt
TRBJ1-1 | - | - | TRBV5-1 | CASSDQVNTEAFF | TGCGCCAGCAGCGACCAAGTAAACACTGAAGCTTTCTTT
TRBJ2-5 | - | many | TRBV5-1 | CASSLGSKETQYF | TGCGCCAGCAGCTTAGGCAGTAAGGAGACCCAGTACTTC
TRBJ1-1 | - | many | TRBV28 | CASRPHYRNTEAFF | TGTGCCAGCAGACCACATTACAGAAACACTGAAGCTTTCTTT
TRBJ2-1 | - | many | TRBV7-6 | CASSLPGVPNEQFF | TGTGCCAGCAGCTTACCGGGAGTTCCCAATGAGCAGTTCTTC
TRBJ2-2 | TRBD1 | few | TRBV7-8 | CASSLVPTTGMGTGELFF | TGTGCCAGCAGCTTAGTCCCCACGACAGGGATGGGGACCGGGGAGCTGTTTTTT
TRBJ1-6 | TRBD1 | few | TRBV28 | CASSSAGTGGSGSPLHF | TGTGCCAGCAGTTCCGCCGGGACAGGGGGCTCGGGTTCACCCCTCCACTTT
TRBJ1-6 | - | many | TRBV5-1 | CASSLDNSPLHF | TGCGCCAGCAGCTTAGATAATTCACCCCTCCACTTT
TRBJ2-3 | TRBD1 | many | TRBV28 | CASTAFLSRGRIDTQYF | TGTGCCAGCACCGCTTTCCTGAGCAGGGGGAGAATAGATACGCAGTATTTT
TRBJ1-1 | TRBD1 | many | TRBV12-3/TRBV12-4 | CASSRTGGAGSEAFF | TGTGCCAGCAGCCGAACAGGGGGCGCGGGGTCTGAAGCTTTCTTT
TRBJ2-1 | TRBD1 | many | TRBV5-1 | CASQKQGVYNEQFF | TGCGCCAGCCAAAAACAGGGGGTTTACAATGAGCAGTTCTTC
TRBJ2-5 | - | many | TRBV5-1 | CASSLKSAQETQYF | TGCGCCAGCAGCTTGAAATCGGCTCAAGAGACCCAGTACTTC
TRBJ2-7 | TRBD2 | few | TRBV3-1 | CASSKSSGLAGAYEQYF | TGTGCCAGCAGCAAATCCTCGGGACTAGCGGGAGCCTACGAGCAGTACTTC
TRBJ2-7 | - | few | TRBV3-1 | CASSAAYEQYF | TGTGCCAGCAGCGCCGCCTACGAGCAGTACTTC
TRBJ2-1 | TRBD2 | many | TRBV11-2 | CASSLGSGGSYNEQFF | TGTGCCAGCAGCTTAGGGAGCGGGGGTTCCTACAATGAGCAGTTCTTC
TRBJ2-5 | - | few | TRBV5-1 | CASSSPEGSRPGTQYF | TGCGCCAGCAGCAGCCCGGAGGGGTCGAGGCCAGGGACCCAGTACTTC
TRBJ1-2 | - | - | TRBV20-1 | CSARGGQGNYGYTF | TGCAGTGCTAGAGGAGGGCAGGGTAACTATGGCTACACCTTC
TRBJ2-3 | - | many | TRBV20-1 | CSARVWGSRTDTQYF | TGCAGTGCTAGAGTGTGGGGAAGTCGGACAGATACGCAGTATTTT
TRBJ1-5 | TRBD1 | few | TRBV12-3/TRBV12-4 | CASSLALQGVNQPQHF | TGTGCCAGCAGTTTAGCCCTACAGGGGGTGAATCAGCCCCAGCATTTT
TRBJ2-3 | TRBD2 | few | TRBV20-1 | CSAPSFSLAGGLGTDTQYF | TGCAGTGCTCCCAGCTTCAGCCTAGCGGGAGGGCTGGGCACAGATACGCAGTATTTT
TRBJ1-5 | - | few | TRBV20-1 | CSAELIYFRVSGNQPQHF | TGCAGTGCCGAACTCATCTATTTCAGGGTTAGTGGCAATCAGCCCCAGCATTTT